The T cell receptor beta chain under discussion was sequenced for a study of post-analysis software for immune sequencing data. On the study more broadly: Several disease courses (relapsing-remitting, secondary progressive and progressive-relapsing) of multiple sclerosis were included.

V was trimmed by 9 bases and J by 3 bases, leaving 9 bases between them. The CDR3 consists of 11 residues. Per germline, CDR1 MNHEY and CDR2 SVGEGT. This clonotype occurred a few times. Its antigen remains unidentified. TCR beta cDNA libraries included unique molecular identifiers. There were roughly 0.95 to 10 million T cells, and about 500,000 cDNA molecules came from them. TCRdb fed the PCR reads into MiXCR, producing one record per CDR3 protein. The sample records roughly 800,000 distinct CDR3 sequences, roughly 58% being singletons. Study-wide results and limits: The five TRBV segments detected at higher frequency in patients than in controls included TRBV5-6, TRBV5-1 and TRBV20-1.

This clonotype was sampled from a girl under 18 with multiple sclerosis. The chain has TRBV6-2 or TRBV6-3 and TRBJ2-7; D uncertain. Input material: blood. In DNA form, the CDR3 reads TGTGCCAGTACGACCGACTACGAGCAGTACTTC. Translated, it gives CASTTDYEQYF.